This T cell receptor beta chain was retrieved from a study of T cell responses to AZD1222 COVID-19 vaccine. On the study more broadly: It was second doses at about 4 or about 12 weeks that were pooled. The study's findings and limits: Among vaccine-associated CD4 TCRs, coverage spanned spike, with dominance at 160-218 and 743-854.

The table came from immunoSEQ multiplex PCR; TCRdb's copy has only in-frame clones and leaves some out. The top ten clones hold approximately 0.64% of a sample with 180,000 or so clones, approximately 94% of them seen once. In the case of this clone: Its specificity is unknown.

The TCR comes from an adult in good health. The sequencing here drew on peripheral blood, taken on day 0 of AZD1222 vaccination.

The CDR3 region has the DNA TGTGCCAGCAGCCTTCCCTGGGCTAGCCCAGATACGCAGTATTTT. Its protein is CASSLPWASPDTQYF. This chain joins TRBV14 and TRBJ2-3, with D tentatively TRBD2 (5 bases). CDR1 is SGHDN, CDR2 FVKESK, per germline. The CDR3 runs 15 residues. V lost 4 bases and J lost 4, with 15 bases in between.